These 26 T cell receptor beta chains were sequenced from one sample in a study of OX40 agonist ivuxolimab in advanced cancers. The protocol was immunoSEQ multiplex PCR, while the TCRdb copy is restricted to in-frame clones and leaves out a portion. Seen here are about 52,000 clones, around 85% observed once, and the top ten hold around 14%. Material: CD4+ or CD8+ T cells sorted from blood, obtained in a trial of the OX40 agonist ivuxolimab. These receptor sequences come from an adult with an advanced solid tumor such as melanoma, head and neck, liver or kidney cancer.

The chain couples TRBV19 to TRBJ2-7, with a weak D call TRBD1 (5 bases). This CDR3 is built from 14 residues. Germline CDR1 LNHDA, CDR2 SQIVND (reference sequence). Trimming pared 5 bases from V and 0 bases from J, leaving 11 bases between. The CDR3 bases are TGTGCCAGTAGTCGAACAGGTAGCTCCTACGAGCAGTACTTC. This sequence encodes CASSRTGSSYEQYF.

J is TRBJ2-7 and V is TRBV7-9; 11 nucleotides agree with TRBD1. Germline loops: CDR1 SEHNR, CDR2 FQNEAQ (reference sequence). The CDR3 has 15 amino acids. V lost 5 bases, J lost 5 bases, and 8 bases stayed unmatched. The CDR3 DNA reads TGTGCCAGCAGCACGGACAGGGGGCTTTACGACGAGCAGTACTTC. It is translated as CASSTDRGLYDEQYF.

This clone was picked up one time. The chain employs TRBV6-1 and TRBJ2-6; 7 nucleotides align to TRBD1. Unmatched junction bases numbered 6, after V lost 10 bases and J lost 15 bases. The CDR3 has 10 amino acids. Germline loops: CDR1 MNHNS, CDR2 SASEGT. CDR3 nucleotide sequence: TGTGCCACCCAAAACAGGGGCCTGACTTTC. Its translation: CATQNRGLTF.

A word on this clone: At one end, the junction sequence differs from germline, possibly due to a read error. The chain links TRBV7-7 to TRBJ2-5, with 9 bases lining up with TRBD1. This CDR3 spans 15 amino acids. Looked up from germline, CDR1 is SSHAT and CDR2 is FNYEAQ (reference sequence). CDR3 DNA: TGTGCTAGCAGCCCGCGGACAGGGGATAGGGAGACCCAGTACTTC. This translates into CASSPRTGDRETQYF. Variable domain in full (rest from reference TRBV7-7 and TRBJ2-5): GAGVSQSPRYKVTKRGQDVTLRCDPISSHATLYWYQQALGQGPEFLTYFNYEAQPDKSGLPSDRFSAERPEGSISTLTIQRTEQRDSAMYRCASSPRTGDRETQYFGPGTRLLVL.

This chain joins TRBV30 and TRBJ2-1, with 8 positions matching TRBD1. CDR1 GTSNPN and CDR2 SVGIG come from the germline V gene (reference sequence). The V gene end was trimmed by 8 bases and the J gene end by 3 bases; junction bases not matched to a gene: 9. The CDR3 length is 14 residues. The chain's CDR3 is CAQSSGTGYNEQFF. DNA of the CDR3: TGTGCCCAGAGCTCCGGGACAGGCTACAATGAGCAGTTCTTC.

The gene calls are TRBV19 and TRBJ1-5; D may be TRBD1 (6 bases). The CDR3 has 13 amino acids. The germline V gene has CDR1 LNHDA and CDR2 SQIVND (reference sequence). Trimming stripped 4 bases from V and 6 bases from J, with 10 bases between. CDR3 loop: CASSRKGGQPQHF. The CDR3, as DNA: TGTGCCAGTAGTAGGAAGGGGGGTCAGCCCCAGCATTTT.

The CDR3 reads CASGGGGAVLNTEAFF. Written as DNA, the CDR3 is TGCGCCAGCGGAGGAGGAGGGGCCGTACTAAACACTGAAGCTTTCTTT. The gene calls are TRBV5-1 and TRBJ1-1; D is possibly TRBD1 (5 bases). Germline V gene data show CDR1 as SGHRS and CDR2 as YFSETQ. Trimming shortened V by 7 bases and J by 2 bases, and 21 bases separated the two germline ends. There are 16 residues in the CDR3.

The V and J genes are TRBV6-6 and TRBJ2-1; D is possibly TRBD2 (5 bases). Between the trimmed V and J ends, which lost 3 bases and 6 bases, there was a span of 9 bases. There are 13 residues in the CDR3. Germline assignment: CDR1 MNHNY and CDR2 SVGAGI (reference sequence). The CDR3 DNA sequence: TGTGCCAGCAGTTATCCGGACTTCAATGAGCAGTTCTTC. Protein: CASSYPDFNEQFF.

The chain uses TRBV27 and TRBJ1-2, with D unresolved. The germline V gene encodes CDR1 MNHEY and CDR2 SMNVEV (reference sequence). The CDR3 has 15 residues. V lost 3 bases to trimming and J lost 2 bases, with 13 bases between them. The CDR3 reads CASSFDLRGNYGYTF. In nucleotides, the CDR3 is TGTGCCAGCAGTTTTGACCTACGAGGGAACTATGGCTACACCTTC.

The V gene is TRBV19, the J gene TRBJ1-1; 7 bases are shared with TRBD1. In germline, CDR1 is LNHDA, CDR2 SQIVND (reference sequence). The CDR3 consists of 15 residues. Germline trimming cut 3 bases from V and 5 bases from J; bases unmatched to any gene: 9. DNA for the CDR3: TGTGCCAGTAGTATGAATGGGGACAGCGGTACTGAAGCTTTCTTT. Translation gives CASSMNGDSGTEAFF.

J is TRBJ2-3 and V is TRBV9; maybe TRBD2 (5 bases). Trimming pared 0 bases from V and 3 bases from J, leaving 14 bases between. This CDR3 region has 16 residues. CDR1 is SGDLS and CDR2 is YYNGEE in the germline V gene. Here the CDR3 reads CASSVVETRATDTQYF. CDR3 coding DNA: TGTGCCAGCAGCGTAGTAGAAACTAGGGCAACAGATACGCAGTATTTT.

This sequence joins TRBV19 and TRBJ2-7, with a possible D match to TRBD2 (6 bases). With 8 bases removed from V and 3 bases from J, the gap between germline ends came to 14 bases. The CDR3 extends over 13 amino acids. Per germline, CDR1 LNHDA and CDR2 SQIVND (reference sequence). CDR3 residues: CASSTFGGYEQYF. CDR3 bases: TGTGCCAGTTCCACCTTCGGGGGCTACGAGCAGTACTTC.

The CDR3: CASSLHKGGEHASYEQYF. CDR3 DNA: TGTGCCAGCAGTCTCCATAAGGGTGGGGAACATGCCTCCTACGAGCAGTACTTC. The chain has TRBV2 and TRBJ2-7; no clear D gene. The CDR3 has 18 amino acids. The ends were cut back, 5 bases at V and 0 bases at J, with 23 bases in the middle. The germline V gene has CDR1 SNHLY and CDR2 FYNNEI.

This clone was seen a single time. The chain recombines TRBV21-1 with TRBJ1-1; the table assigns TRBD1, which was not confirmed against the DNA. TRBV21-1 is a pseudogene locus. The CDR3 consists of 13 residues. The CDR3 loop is CASSNRMNTEAFF. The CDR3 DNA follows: TGTGCCAGCAGCAACAGGATGAACACTGAAGCTTTCTTT.

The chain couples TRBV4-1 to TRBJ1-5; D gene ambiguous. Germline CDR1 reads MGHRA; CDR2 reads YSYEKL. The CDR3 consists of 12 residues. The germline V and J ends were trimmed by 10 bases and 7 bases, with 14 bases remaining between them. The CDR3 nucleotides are TGCGCCACCCGGGAGGGCCACCAGCCCCAGCATTTT. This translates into CATREGHQPQHF.

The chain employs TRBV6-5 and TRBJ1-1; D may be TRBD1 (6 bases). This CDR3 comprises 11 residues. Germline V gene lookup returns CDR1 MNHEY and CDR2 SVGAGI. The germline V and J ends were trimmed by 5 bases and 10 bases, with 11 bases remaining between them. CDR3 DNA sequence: TGTGCCAGCAGTCATCAGGGGCGAGCTTTCTTT. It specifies CASSHQGRAFF.

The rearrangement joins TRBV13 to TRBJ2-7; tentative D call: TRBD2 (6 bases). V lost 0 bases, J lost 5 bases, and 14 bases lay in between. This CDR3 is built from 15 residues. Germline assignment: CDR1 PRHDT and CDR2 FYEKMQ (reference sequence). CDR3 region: CASSLGARPGDEQYF. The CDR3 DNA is TGTGCCAGCAGCTTAGGGGCGCGCCCGGGGGACGAGCAGTACTTC.

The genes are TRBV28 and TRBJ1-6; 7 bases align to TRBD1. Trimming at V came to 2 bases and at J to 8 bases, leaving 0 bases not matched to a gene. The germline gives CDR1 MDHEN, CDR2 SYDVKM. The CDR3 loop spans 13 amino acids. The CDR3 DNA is TGTGCCAGCAGTTTAACAGGGGATTCACCCCTCCACTTT. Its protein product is CASSLTGDSPLHF.

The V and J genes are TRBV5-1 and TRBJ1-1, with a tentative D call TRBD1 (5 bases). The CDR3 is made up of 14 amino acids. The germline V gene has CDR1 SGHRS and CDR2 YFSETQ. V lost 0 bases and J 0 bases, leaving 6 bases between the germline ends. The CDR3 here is CASSLGGLNTEAFF. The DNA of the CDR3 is TGCGCCAGCAGCTTGGGGGGCTTGAACACTGAAGCTTTCTTT.

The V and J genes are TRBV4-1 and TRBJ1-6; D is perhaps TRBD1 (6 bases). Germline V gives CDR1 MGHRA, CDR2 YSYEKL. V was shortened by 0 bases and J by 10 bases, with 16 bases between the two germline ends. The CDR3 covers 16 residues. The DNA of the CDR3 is TGCGCCAGCAGCCAAGATGGACTTGGACAGCGATCACCCCTCCACTTT. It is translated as CASSQDGLGQRSPLHF.

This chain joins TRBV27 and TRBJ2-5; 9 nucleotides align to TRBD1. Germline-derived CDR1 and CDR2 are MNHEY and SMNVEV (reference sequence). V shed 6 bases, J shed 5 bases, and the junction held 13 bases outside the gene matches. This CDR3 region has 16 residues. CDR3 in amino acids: CASRISGTGFFETQYF. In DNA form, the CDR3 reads TGTGCCAGCAGAATCTCCGGGACAGGGTTCTTCGAGACCCAGTACTTC.

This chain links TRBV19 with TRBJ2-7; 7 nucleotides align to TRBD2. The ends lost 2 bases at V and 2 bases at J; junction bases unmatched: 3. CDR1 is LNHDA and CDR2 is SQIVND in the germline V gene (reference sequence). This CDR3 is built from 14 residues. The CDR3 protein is CASSIRLAAYEQYF. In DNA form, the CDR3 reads TGTGCCAGTAGTATAAGACTAGCCGCCTACGAGCAGTACTTC.

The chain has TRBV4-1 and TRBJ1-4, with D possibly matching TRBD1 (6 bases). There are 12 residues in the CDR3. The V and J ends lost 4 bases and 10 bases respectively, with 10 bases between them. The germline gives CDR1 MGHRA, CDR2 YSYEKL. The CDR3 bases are TGCGCCAGCAGCCCTGGGGGCGGAAAACTGTTTTTT. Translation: CASSPGGGKLFF.

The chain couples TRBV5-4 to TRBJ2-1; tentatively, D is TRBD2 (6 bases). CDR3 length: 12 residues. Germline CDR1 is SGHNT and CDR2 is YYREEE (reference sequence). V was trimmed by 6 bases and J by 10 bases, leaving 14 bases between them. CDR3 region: CASITREDEQFF. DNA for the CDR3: TGTGCCAGCATTACGAGGGAGGACGAGCAGTTCTTC.

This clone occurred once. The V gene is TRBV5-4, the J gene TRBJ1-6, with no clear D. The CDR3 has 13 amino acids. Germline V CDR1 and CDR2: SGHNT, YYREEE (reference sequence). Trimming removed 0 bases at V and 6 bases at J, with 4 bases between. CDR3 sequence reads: CASSLGSNSPLHF. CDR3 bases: TGTGCCAGCAGCTTGGGAAGTAATTCACCCCTCCACTTT. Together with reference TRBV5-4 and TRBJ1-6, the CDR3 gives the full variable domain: ETGVTQSPTHLIKTRGQQVTLRCSSQSGHNTVSWYQQALGQGPQFIFQYYREEENGRGNFPPRFSGLQFPNYSSELNVNALELDDSALYLCASSLGSNSPLHFGNGTRLTVT.

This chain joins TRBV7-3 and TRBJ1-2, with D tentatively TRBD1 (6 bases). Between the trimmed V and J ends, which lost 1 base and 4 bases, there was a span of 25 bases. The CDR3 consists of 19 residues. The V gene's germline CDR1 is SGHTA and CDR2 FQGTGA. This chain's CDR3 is CASSLISGQSDAGAYGYTF. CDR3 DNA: TGTGCCAGCAGCTTAATATCCGGACAGTCAGATGCCGGGGCCTATGGCTACACCTTC.